This T cell receptor (beta chain) came from a study of T cell responses to AZD1222 COVID-19 vaccine. Findings and limits, study-wide: Seropositive status at baseline applied to only 6 or 7 AZD1222 recipients. Among vaccine-associated CD4 TCRs, coverage spanned spike, with dominance at 160-218 and 743-854.

Of note for this clone: No antigen is known for it.

TCRdb keeps only in-frame clones here, not all; method: immunoSEQ multiplex PCR. The data contain 110,000 or so clones, about 86% of them singletons. The germline CDR1 and CDR2 sequences are SGHKS and YYEKEE (reference sequence). J lost 7 bases, V lost 5 bases, and 2 bases had no gene match. The CDR3 covers 12 residues. The sequences come from peripheral blood, collected 28 days after the second AZD1222 dose. The chain links TRBV5-5 to TRBJ2-1; 8 bases fit TRBD1. The receptor was isolated from an adult who received the AZD1222 COVID-19 vaccine. The CDR3 region is CASSRTGNEQFF. For the CDR3, the DNA is TGTGCCAGCAGTAGGACAGGGAATGAGCAGTTCTTC.